The TCR beta chain under discussion was sequenced for a study of shared T cell receptors in the human thymus. Measured with immunoSEQ multiplex PCR; TCRdb has only the in-frame clones, and not every one. Of over 450,000 clones listed, 70% to 80% were seen once; the top ten hold more than 0.01%. The CDR3 has 15 residues. The V and J ends lost 2 bases and 6 bases, in that order; junction bases with no gene match: 4. Germline values: CDR1 LNHDA, CDR2 SQIVND (reference sequence). These data were also reused for a study on human thymus T cells. From that report: Donation was from healthy Finnish infants who were having corrective surgery that addressed congenital heart defects. Thymus tissue was removed during corrective cardiac surgery. Usage of V and J genes appeared biased in thymic and blood repertoires. Thymic repertoires from unrelated individuals overlapped highly, related research reported.

Material for sequencing was thymocytes. This TCR derives from a boy in the first two years of life with a congenital heart defect. The chain links TRBV19 to TRBJ1-2; 12 nucleotides match TRBD1. CDR3 coding DNA: TGTGCCAGTAGTATACCGGGACAGGGGGCTCATGGCTACACCTTC. Protein product: CASSIPGQGAHGYTF.